Below are 30 T cell receptor beta chains sequenced from a single sample in a study of shared clonotypes between healthy human individuals. TCRdb's copy holds only in-frame clones and misses some; the assay was immunoSEQ multiplex PCR. The sample holds roughly 2.2 million clones, approximately 95% seen once. The sample comprised naive CD4+ T cells from PBMCs. Subset of the sample: CD45RA+ positively selected. These receptor sequences come from a man aged 18-30 years in good health. Some clones in this sample may be carry-over from other donors' samples.

The chain has TRBV6-5 and TRBJ2-5; either TRBD1 or TRBD2 may fit D (5 bases each). TRBJ2-7 matches the DNA end more closely, so the J call is doubtful. This CDR3 spans 14 amino acids. Germline assignment: CDR1 MNHEY and CDR2 SVGAGI. CDR3 amino acids: CASSLSGTGYEQYF. Here the CDR3 DNA reads TGTGCCAGCAGTCTCAGCGGAACAGGCTACGAGCAGTACTTC.

Written as DNA, the CDR3 is TGCGCCAGCAGCTTGGAGGGACAGGCTAATCAGCCCCAGCATTTT. It specifies CASSLEGQANQPQHF. V is TRBV5-1 and J is TRBJ1-5, with 8 bases fitting TRBD1. J lost 4 bases, V lost 0 bases, and 3 bases had no gene match. Germline assignment: CDR1 SGHRS and CDR2 YFSETQ. The CDR3 contains 15 residues.

The gene calls are TRBV5-1 and TRBJ2-5; D is uncertain. Germline V CDR1 and CDR2: SGHRS, YFSETQ. V lost 2 bases and J lost 4, with 15 bases in between. The CDR3 length is 15 residues. This CDR3 reads CASSFSPSQTETQYF. The CDR3 DNA is TGCGCCAGCAGCTTCTCCCCATCCCAAACAGAGACCCAGTACTTC. The whole variable domain, filled in from reference TRBV5-1 and TRBJ2-5, reads KAGVTQTPRYLIKTRGQQVTLSCSPISGHRSVSWYQQTPGQGLQFLFEYFSETQRNKGNFPGRFSGRQFSNSRSEMNVSTLELGDSALYLCASSFSPSQTETQYFGPGTRLLVL.

The rearrangement joins TRBV6-6 to TRBJ1-2; D perhaps matches TRBD1 (5 bases). The CDR3 spans 13 residues. Germline values: CDR1 MNHNY, CDR2 SVGAGI (reference sequence). The germline V and J ends were trimmed by 7 bases and 9 bases, with 18 bases remaining between them. The CDR3: CASTTGGDRSYTF. DNA for the CDR3: TGTGCCAGCACCACGGGGGGGGATCGAAGCTACACCTTC.

The genes are TRBV28 and TRBJ2-1; the match to TRBD1 covers 8 bases. The CDR3 extends over 14 amino acids. Germline values: CDR1 MDHEN, CDR2 SYDVKM. With 6 bases clipped from V and 7 bases from J, the junction kept 8 bases outside the gene matches. This chain's CDR3 is CASRLQGASNEQFF. The CDR3 DNA reads as TGTGCCAGCAGGCTCCAGGGGGCTTCAAATGAGCAGTTCTTC.

The chain is built from TRBV30 and TRBJ2-4; D gene uncertain. This CDR3 has 17 residues. Germline V CDR1 and CDR2: GTSNPN, SVGIG (reference sequence). Trimming shortened V by 2 bases and J by 0 bases, and 17 bases separated the two germline ends. For the CDR3, the DNA is TGTGCCTGGAGTCACCCCCCCCACTCTACAGCCAAAAACATTCAGTACTTC. As protein: CAWSHPPHSTAKNIQYF.

V is TRBV4-1 and J is TRBJ2-1; TRBD2 agrees at 10 bases. The J segment lost 1 base and the V segment lost 7 bases, leaving 10 bases of the junction unmatched. Germline V gene sequence: CDR1 MGHRA, CDR2 YSYEKL. This CDR3 has 17 amino acids. The CDR3 sequence: CASTRIAGGISYNEQFF. The CDR3 DNA reads as TGCGCCAGCACCCGGATAGCGGGAGGTATATCCTACAATGAGCAGTTCTTC.

On this clone itself: Other DNA sequences of this sample code for an identical CDR3. In DNA, the CDR3 is TGTGCCAGCAGCTTAGCTGGGCTAGCCAAAAACATTCAGTACTTC. Translated: CASSLAGLAKNIQYF. The chain employs TRBV7-2 and TRBJ2-4; D uncertain. This CDR3 is built from 15 residues. The germline gives CDR1 SGHTA, CDR2 FQGNSA. Trimming took 0 bases from V and 0 from J, leaving 6 bases between them.

The CDR3 sequence: CASSENRKNTEAFF. The CDR3 nucleotides read TGTGCCAGCAGTGAAAACAGGAAGAACACTGAAGCTTTCTTT. This chain joins TRBV2 and TRBJ1-1; a possible D gene is TRBD1 (5 bases). Germline CDR1 and CDR2: SNHLY and FYNNEI. V lost 2 bases to trimming and J lost 1 base, with 8 bases between them. The CDR3 covers 14 residues. The entire variable domain, with the rest obtained from reference TRBV2 and TRBJ1-1, is as follows: EPEVTQTPSHQVTQMGQEVILRCVPISNHLYFYWYRQILGQKVEFLVSFYNNEISEKSEIFDDQFSVERPDGSNFTLKIRSTKLEDSAMYFCASSENRKNTEAFFGQGTRLTVV.

V usage is TRBV5-1 and J usage is TRBJ2-5; D uncertain. The CDR3 is 15 amino acids. The ends were cut back, 1 base at V and 3 bases at J, with 13 bases in the middle. The germline gives CDR1 SGHRS, CDR2 YFSETQ. CDR3 protein: CASSLSPRWEETQYF. The CDR3 bases are TGCGCCAGCAGCTTGTCCCCAAGATGGGAAGAGACCCAGTACTTC.

The chain carries TRBV25-1 and TRBJ1-4; the D is unclear. The CDR3 totals 15 residues. CDR1 and CDR2 (germline): MGHDK, SYGVNS. Trimming stripped 0 bases from V and 3 bases from J, with 8 bases between. The CDR3 region is CASSEYRAANEKLFF. In DNA form, the CDR3 reads TGTGCCAGCAGTGAATATAGGGCAGCTAATGAAAAACTGTTTTTT.

The chain combines TRBV15 with TRBJ2-7; perhaps TRBD1 as D (5 bases). CDR1 LNHNV and CDR2 YYDKDF come from the germline V gene (reference sequence). V lost 0 bases to trimming and J lost 3 bases, with 15 bases between them. The CDR3 extends over 16 amino acids. The DNA of the CDR3 is TGTGCCACCAGCAGAGATGCCGCTGGGGCACGCTACGAGCAGTACTTC. Its translation is CATSRDAAGARYEQYF.

This rearrangement joins TRBV28 to TRBJ2-3; 9 nucleotides line up with TRBD2. This CDR3 spans 22 amino acids. Germline trimming cut 2 bases from V and 4 bases from J; bases unmatched to any gene: 25. The V gene's germline CDR1 is MDHEN and CDR2 SYDVKM. The CDR3 protein is CASSLMRGLQKVAGVQPDTQYF. The CDR3 nucleotides read TGTGCCAGCAGTTTAATGAGGGGGCTTCAAAAGGTAGCGGGAGTTCAGCCAGATACGCAGTATTTT. The variable domain in full, completed from reference TRBV28 and TRBJ2-3, reads DVKVTQSSRYLVKRTGEKVFLECVQDMDHENMFWYRQDPGLGLRLIYFSYDVKMKEKGDIPEGYSVSREKKERFSLILESASTNQTSMYLCASSLMRGLQKVAGVQPDTQYFGPGTRLTVL.

This rearrangement joins TRBV11-2 to TRBJ2-1, with a weak D call TRBD1 (6 bases). The CDR3 has 14 residues. The V and J ends lost 5 bases and 6 bases respectively, with 14 bases between them. Germline values: CDR1 SGHAT, CDR2 FQNNGV. CDR3 nucleotides: TGTGCCAGCAGCCCTACATACAGGGCCAATGAGCAGTTCTTC. This sequence encodes CASSPTYRANEQFF.

The chain joins TRBV29-1 to TRBJ2-1; no firm D call. The V gene's germline CDR1 is SQVTM and CDR2 ANQGSEA. The CDR3 has 16 amino acids. V lost 4 bases to trimming and J lost 7 bases, with 23 bases between them. CDR3 sequence reads: CSVVSDRGVRYNEQFF. In DNA form, the CDR3 reads TGCAGCGTTGTATCCGATCGAGGCGTCAGATATAATGAGCAGTTCTTC.

The V and J genes are TRBV11-3 and TRBJ1-1; D possibly corresponds to TRBD1 (6 bases). Germline CDR1 is SGHNT and CDR2 is YENEEA. Trimming cost V 5 bases and J 1 base, with 11 bases left between them. The CDR3 covers 14 residues. The CDR3 here is CASSRRGTNTEAFF. The DNA of the CDR3 is TGTGCCAGCAGCCGGAGGGGGACGAACACTGAAGCTTTCTTT.

The chain employs TRBV27 and TRBJ2-2; no definite D call. The V end was cut by 7 bases, the J end by 0 bases, with 6 bases between. The CDR3 is made up of 13 amino acids. Germline assignment: CDR1 MNHEY and CDR2 SMNVEV (reference sequence). The CDR3 region has the DNA TGTGCCAGCACCTCCCCGAACACCGGGGAGCTGTTTTTT. As protein: CASTSPNTGELFF.

The chain recombines TRBV6-1 with TRBJ2-2; 9 bases agree with TRBD1. V lost 3 bases, J lost 1 base, and 6 bases stayed unmatched. Germline V gene lookup returns CDR1 MNHNS and CDR2 SASEGT. The CDR3 extends over 17 amino acids. This CDR3 is CASSDPRTGVNTGELFF. CDR3 DNA sequence: TGTGCCAGCAGTGACCCCCGGACAGGGGTGAACACCGGGGAGCTGTTTTTT.

The chain uses TRBV30 and TRBJ1-5; no definite D call. Between the trimmed V and J ends, which lost 0 bases and 3 bases, there was a span of 9 bases. The CDR3 loop spans 14 amino acids. Germline assignment: CDR1 GTSNPN and CDR2 SVGIG (reference sequence). DNA for the CDR3: TGTGCCTGGAGTGTACCCGCAGACAATCAGCCCCAGCATTTT. Translated, it gives CAWSVPADNQPQHF.

The DNA of the CDR3 is TGTGCCAGCAGCCCGCCGGTAGCGGGATTCCACGAGCAGTACTTC. It encodes CASSPPVAGFHEQYF. The chain joins TRBV7-9 to TRBJ2-7; 8 positions match TRBD2. V shed 5 bases, J shed 5 bases, and the junction held 11 bases outside the gene matches. The CDR3 length is 15 residues. CDR1 and CDR2 from the germline V gene are SEHNR and FQNEAQ (reference sequence).

The count of this clone is one. This chain connects TRBV10-3 to TRBJ2-7; unclear D gene. Germline V gene sequence: CDR1 ENHRY, CDR2 SYGVKD. The CDR3 contains 15 residues. Trimming removed 3 bases at V and 2 bases at J, with 14 bases between. The CDR3 DNA is TGTGCCATCAGTGACCCCGGTGGCACAACCTACGAGCAGTACTTC. This translates into CAISDPGGTTYEQYF.

V and J are TRBV5-1 and TRBJ2-5; 9 bases agree with TRBD1. The V gene end was trimmed by 3 bases and the J gene end by 1 base; junction bases not matched to a gene: 13. The CDR3 covers 18 residues. Germline V gene lookup returns CDR1 SGHRS and CDR2 YFSETQ. The CDR3: CASSSGTGSWGTQETQYF. The CDR3 nucleotides read TGCGCCAGCAGCTCAGGGACAGGGAGTTGGGGGACCCAAGAGACCCAGTACTTC.

In its sample, this clone was seen once. The chain combines TRBV6-5 with TRBJ2-1, with 11 positions matching TRBD1. The CDR3 covers 14 residues. V lost 6 bases to trimming and J lost 6 bases; unmatched junction nucleotides: 4. Per the germline V gene, CDR1 is MNHEY and CDR2 is SVGAGI. CDR3 in amino acids: CASSRTGGRNEQFF. The DNA of the CDR3 is TGTGCCAGCAGCAGGACAGGGGGCCGCAATGAGCAGTTCTTC.

This chain links TRBV7-6 with TRBJ2-5; D not resolved. The V end lost 1 base, the J end lost 7 bases, and 4 bases lay between the germline ends. The CDR3 contains 11 residues. Germline-derived CDR1 and CDR2 are SGHVS and FNYEAQ. The CDR3 is CASSLGTTQYF. CDR3 bases: TGTGCCAGCAGCTTAGGAACGACCCAGTACTTC. Together with reference TRBV7-6 and TRBJ2-5, the CDR3 gives the full variable domain: GAGVSQSPRYKVTKRGQDVALRCDPISGHVSLYWYRQALGQGPEFLTYFNYEAQQDKSGLPNDRFSAERPEGSISTLTIQRTEQRDSAMYRCASSLGTTQYFGPGTRLLVL.

The genes are TRBV10-3 and TRBJ2-1; 8 bases line up with TRBD2. After removal of 4 bases from V and 4 bases from J, the junction contained 6 bases not matched to a gene. Germline V gene sequence: CDR1 ENHRY, CDR2 SYGVKD. CDR3 length equals 15 residues. CDR3 sequence (DNA): TGTGCCATCAGTGCCCGTAGCGGGGCTTACAATGAGCAGTTCTTC. Its protein is CAISARSGAYNEQFF.

This chain connects TRBV9 to TRBJ2-7; 9 bases are a match to TRBD1. Trimming took 0 bases from V and 4 from J; bases not matched to a gene: 5. This CDR3 contains 15 residues. Germline V gives CDR1 SGDLS, CDR2 YYNGEE. The CDR3 bases are TGTGCCAGCAGCGTAGGCGGGGACAGGGTATACGAGCAGTACTTC. Protein: CASSVGGDRVYEQYF.

The V and J genes are TRBV5-1 and TRBJ1-4; D perhaps matches TRBD1 (6 bases). V was pared by 4 bases and J by 0 bases, with 13 bases between. The CDR3 length is 16 residues. Germline-derived CDR1 and CDR2 are SGHRS and YFSETQ. Here the CDR3 reads CASSNHWTATNEKLFF. DNA for the CDR3: TGCGCCAGCAGCAATCATTGGACAGCAACTAATGAAAAACTGTTTTTT.

In nucleotides, the CDR3 is TGTGCCAGCAGCTCCACAGGGGTCAAGACCCAGTACTTC. Protein sequence: CASSSTGVKTQYF. The V and J genes are TRBV11-3 and TRBJ2-5; 7 bases map to TRBD1. The CDR3 consists of 13 residues. V dropped 4 bases and J dropped 6; count of bases not matched to a gene: 5. CDR1 SGHNT and CDR2 YENEEA come from the germline V gene.

The chain recombines TRBV7-9 with TRBJ1-1; 7 bases agree with TRBD1. V dropped 5 bases and J dropped 3; count of bases not matched to a gene: 9. This CDR3 is 15 amino acids long. Germline-derived CDR1 and CDR2 are SEHNR and FQNEAQ (reference sequence). CDR3 residues: CASSPYRGRDTEAFF. The CDR3 region has the DNA TGTGCCAGCAGCCCCTACAGGGGTCGGGACACTGAAGCTTTCTTT. Using reference TRBV7-9 and TRBJ1-1 for the parts outside the CDR3, the full variable domain is DTGVSQNPRHKITKRGQNVTFRCDPISEHNRLYWYRQTLGQGPEFLTYFQNEAQLEKSRLLSDRFSAERPKGSFSTLEIQRTEQGDSAMYLCASSPYRGRDTEAFFGQGTRLTVV.

This chain connects TRBV2 to TRBJ1-1; D is possibly TRBD1 (5 bases). The CDR3 has 13 residues. The V gene lost 6 bases and the J gene lost 1 base, with 9 bases spanning the gap. CDR1 is SNHLY and CDR2 is FYNNEI in the germline V gene. The CDR3 reads CASRGVRNTEAFF. The CDR3 coding sequence is TGTGCCAGCAGGGGGGTGAGGAACACTGAAGCTTTCTTT.